Following are 9 T cell receptor beta chains from one sample sequenced in a study of cytomegalovirus exposure and HLA in healthy donors. A multiplex PCR was run with 60 Vbeta primers and 13 Jbeta primers. The assay was immunoSEQ multiplex PCR, and TCRdb's table has in-frame clones only and misses some. This sample has around 130,000 clones, with about 80% found just once. The specimen sequenced was PBMCs. The receptors were gathered from a boy aged 2 to 10 in good health and CMV-seronegative.

This clone was observed once. The chain couples TRBV5-1 to TRBJ2-5; 9 bases match TRBD1. Germline CDR1 is SGHRS and CDR2 is YFSETQ. Trimming cost V 5 bases and J 5 bases; bases outside gene matches: 10. CDR3 length: 15 residues. For the CDR3, the DNA is TGCGCCAGCAGACAACAGGGGGCTAGTGGGGAGACCCAGTACTTC. Amino acids: CASRQQGASGETQYF.

CDR3 sequence: CASNPGQGVSYEQYV. The CDR3, as DNA: TGTGCCAGCAATCCGGGACAGGGAGTCTCCTACGAGCAGTACGTC. The rearrangement links TRBV2 to TRBJ2-7; TRBD1 aligns across 9 bases. CDR1 and CDR2 from the germline V gene are SNHLY and FYNNEI. Trimming took 7 bases from V and 0 from J; bases not matched to a gene: 7. This CDR3 spans 15 amino acids.

This clone was seen a single time. The rearrangement joins TRBV9 to TRBJ1-2; no clear D. This CDR3 has 14 residues. Germline V gene data show CDR1 as SGDLS and CDR2 as YYNGEE. Deletions cut 4 bases from V and 0 bases from J, with 10 bases between. The CDR3 reads CASSPVIANYGYTF. As DNA, the CDR3 is TGTGCCAGCAGCCCCGTAATAGCTAACTATGGCTACACCTTC.

The chain carries TRBV29-1 and TRBJ1-1; D gene unclear. V was clipped by 6 bases and J by 4 bases, with 9 bases between them. CDR3 length: 11 residues. The germline V gene encodes CDR1 SQVTM and CDR2 ANQGSEA. The CDR3 DNA is TGCAGCGTCTCTGAGAGCACTGAAGCTTTCTTT. Its translation is CSVSESTEAFF.

The chain uses TRBV6-5 and TRBJ1-1, with D possibly TRBD1 on 5 matching bases. The CDR3 has 15 residues. CDR1 is MNHEY, CDR2 SVGAGI, per germline. The ends were cut back, 2 bases at V and 5 bases at J, with 15 bases in the middle. The DNA for the CDR3 is TGTGCCAGCAGTTACACTGGTGGGGGGACGACTGAAGCTTTCTTT. It codes for CASSYTGGGTTEAFF.

V gene TRBV19 combines with J gene TRBJ1-4, with 8 positions matching TRBD1. Germline assignment: CDR1 LNHDA and CDR2 SQIVND (reference sequence). The CDR3 is 14 amino acids. V shed 4 bases and J 5 bases; nucleotides not matched to a gene: 3. The CDR3 protein is CASSKDRVNEKLFF. CDR3 in DNA: TGTGCCAGTAGTAAGGACAGGGTAAATGAAAAACTGTTTTTT.

The chain couples TRBV2 to TRBJ2-3; TRBD2 aligns across 10 bases. This CDR3 comprises 14 residues. The V gene's germline CDR1 is SNHLY and CDR2 FYNNEI. J was trimmed by 4 bases and V by 4 bases; bases with no gene match: 2. CDR3 sequence (DNA): TGTGCCAGCAGTGGTCTAGCGGGGGCAGATACGCAGTATTTT. It yields the protein CASSGLAGADTQYF. Drawing the rest from reference TRBV2 and TRBJ2-3, the complete variable domain is EPEVTQTPSHQVTQMGQEVILRCVPISNHLYFYWYRQILGQKVEFLVSFYNNEISEKSEIFDDQFSVERPDGSNFTLKIRSTKLEDSAMYFCASSGLAGADTQYFGPGTRLTVL.

The DNA for the CDR3 is TGTGCCAGCAGCCCCGGGGATAGGAGGGGTTACACTGAAGCTTTCTTT. Translation: CASSPGDRRGYTEAFF. The rearrangement joins TRBV9 to TRBJ1-1; perhaps TRBD1 as D (5 bases). The V gene lost 4 bases and the J gene lost 3 bases, with 19 bases spanning the gap. The CDR3 spans 16 residues. Germline CDR1 is SGDLS and CDR2 is YYNGEE.

This rearrangement joins TRBV21-1 to TRBJ1-2; the table's D call TRBD1 went unverified against the DNA. TRBV21-1 is marked as a pseudogene. The CDR3 runs 13 residues. This CDR3 is CASSKDNNYGYTF. The CDR3 DNA reads TGTGCCAGCAGCAAAGACAATAACTATGGCTACACCTTC.